Listed below are T cell receptor beta chains from one sample, sequenced in a study of T cells after yellow fever vaccination. TCRdb called the 5' RACE reads again in MiXCR, with one record for every CDR3 protein. The sample shows nearly 350,000 distinct CDR3 sequences, roughly 8.6% of them seen only once. The specimen was PBMCs, collected around 45 days after the first yellow fever vaccination. The receptors derive from a man between 18 and 29 years old who received the YFV17D yellow fever vaccine. The conserved cysteine and the conserved F or W are not part of the CDR3 here. Clone size is shown for a subset of rows, as once, few, many or a class of expanded clone.

CDR3 protein: ASSSLGQGELF
J gene: TRBJ2-2
clone size: NA
V gene: TRBV28

CDR3 protein: ASSSISYNEQF
J gene: TRBJ2-1
clone size: NA
V gene: TRBV7-2

CDR3 protein: ASSQDPGSPLH
J gene: TRBJ1-6
clone size: NA
V gene: TRBV4-3

CDR3 protein: SARDYRELLSGANVLT
J gene: TRBJ2-6
clone size: NA
V gene: TRBV20-1

CDR3 protein: ASTPDRGPGETQY
J gene: TRBJ2-5
clone size: many
V gene: TRBV7-9

CDR3 protein: AWGDLYEQY
J gene: TRBJ2-7
clone size: few
V gene: TRBV30

CDR3 protein: ASSLDRYYEQY
J gene: TRBJ2-7
clone size: many
V gene: TRBV5-1

CDR3 protein: ASSSKVTGDTEAF
J gene: TRBJ1-1
clone size: NA
V gene: TRBV5-4

CDR3 protein: ASSGGRGTNTGELF
J gene: TRBJ2-2
clone size: few
V gene: TRBV5-1

CDR3 protein: ASSQDWGQGVTRGTEAF
J gene: TRBJ1-1
clone size: few
V gene: TRBV4-3

CDR3 protein: ASSFPSSRSHGYT
J gene: TRBJ1-2
clone size: NA
V gene: TRBV12-3/TRBV12-4

CDR3 protein: ASSLLGADTEAF
J gene: TRBJ1-1
clone size: many
V gene: TRBV5-1